This entry lists 8 T cell receptor beta chains sequenced from one sample in a study of blood T cells in healthy people across ages. PCR was performed a second time for 7 to 11 cycles using a sample-barcoded 5' primer and a J-beta primer mix. Using its own MiXCR run on the 5' RACE reads, TCRdb lists one record per CDR3 protein. In the table there are some 1.8 million distinct CDR3 sequences, around 42% of which are singletons. The sequencing sample was made of blood. The receptor source for this set is a human donor in good health.

Written as DNA, the CDR3 is TGTGCCAGCAGCACCCCAAGAGGGGAGACAGGGAAGACAGACTACGAGCAGTACTTC. Residues: CASSTPRGETGKTDYEQYF. The gene calls are TRBV7-6 and TRBJ2-7; 7 nucleotides agree with TRBD1. Germline V gene sequence: CDR1 SGHVS, CDR2 FNYEAQ. J was trimmed by 3 bases and V by 5 bases; bases with no gene match: 22. The CDR3 spans 19 residues.

Comments on this clonotype: A read error is likely here: a far larger clone is one base away. The V and J genes are TRBV29-1 and TRBJ2-1; D uncertain. This CDR3 contains 10 residues. The germline gives CDR1 SQVTM, CDR2 ANQGSEA. Here the CDR3 DNA reads TGCGGCGTTGGCAGCAATGAGCAGTTCTTC. As protein: CGVGSNEQFF.

V is TRBV6-5 and J is TRBJ2-1, with D possibly matching TRBD1 (6 bases). The V and J ends lost 6 bases and 10 bases respectively, with 16 bases between them. This CDR3 is built from 13 residues. Looked up from germline, CDR1 is MNHEY and CDR2 is SVGAGI. The CDR3 reads CASRPGHLYEQFF. In DNA, the CDR3 is TGTGCCAGCAGGCCGGGACACCTTTACGAGCAGTTCTTC.

The rearrangement uses TRBV29-1 and TRBJ2-3, with 8 bases matching TRBD2. The CDR3 has 14 residues. The germline V gene encodes CDR1 SQVTM and CDR2 ANQGSEA. V was pared by 4 bases and J by 2 bases, with 5 bases of the junction left unmatched. In nucleotides, the CDR3 is TGCAGCGTTGCAGCGGGGGACCTCACAGATACGCAGTATTTT. This codes for CSVAAGDLTDTQYF.

V usage is TRBV20-1 and J usage is TRBJ1-2, with D unclear. Germline assignment: CDR1 DFQATT and CDR2 SNEGSKA (reference sequence). This CDR3 spans 13 amino acids. V was cut by 0 bases and J by 4 bases, with 9 bases left in between. The CDR3 DNA reads as TGCAGTGCTAGAGATGACGGAACCTATGGCTACACCTTC. It specifies CSARDDGTYGYTF.

This chain connects TRBV21-1 to TRBJ1-1; TRBD1 is the table's D call, not checked against the DNA. TRBV21-1 is a pseudogene locus. This CDR3 region has 13 residues. The CDR3 region is CASSNPRGNEAFF. The CDR3 region has the DNA TGTGCCAGCAGCAACCCTCGGGGGAACGAAGCTTTCTTT.

This clonotype has more than one count but fewer than ten. The chain has TRBV6-5 and TRBJ1-5, with D hard to call. Trimming removed 0 bases at V and 7 bases at J, with 10 bases between. Germline CDR1 is MNHEY and CDR2 is SVGAGI. The CDR3 is made up of 14 amino acids. The CDR3 nucleotides read TGTGCCAGCAGTTACTCGGGGAAAGGACAGCCCCAGCATTTT. This sequence encodes CASSYSGKGQPQHF.

The V gene is TRBV7-9, the J gene TRBJ1-3; D remains ambiguous. The CDR3 spans 15 residues. Germline V CDR1 and CDR2: SEHNR, FQNEAQ (reference sequence). Trimming pared 5 bases from V and 0 bases from J, leaving 11 bases between. The CDR3 loop reads CASSDSGVSGNTIYF. The CDR3 DNA reads as TGTGCCAGCAGCGACTCAGGCGTCTCTGGAAACACCATATATTTT. The full variable domain, completed using reference TRBV7-9 and TRBJ1-3, is DTGVSQNPRHKITKRGQNVTFRCDPISEHNRLYWYRQTLGQGPEFLTYFQNEAQLEKSRLLSDRFSAERPKGSFSTLEIQRTEQGDSAMYLCASSDSGVSGNTIYFGEGSWLTVV.